The sequence of this T cell receptor beta chain was determined in a study of blood T cells in healthy people across ages. Study-level results: It was the long-lived donors that had more naive CD4+ cells and higher diversity than aged donors.

The ends were cut back, 4 bases at V and 2 bases at J, with 12 bases in the middle. The CDR3 contains 15 residues. Per sample, no less than 6 micrograms of total RNA were extracted. A second roughly 7 to 12 cycle PCR used barcoded and J-beta primers. Sequencing of every sample gave 2.5 million or more CDR3-containing paired-end reads. TCRdb used MiXCR to reprocess the 5' RACE reads, holding one entry per CDR3 protein. The sample has about 1.4 million distinct CDR3 sequences; roughly 64% are singletons. This clonotype was counted a few times. Its antigen remains unidentified. This TCR was recovered from a man younger than 35 in good health. The rearrangement joins TRBV12-3 or TRBV12-4 to TRBJ2-4, with D tentatively TRBD1 or TRBD2 (5 bases each). The sample was blood. In DNA, the CDR3 is TGTGCCAGCAGTTATGGGGGTGCAACCAAAAACATTCAGTACTTC. Residues: CASSYGGATKNIQYF.